Included here is one TCR beta chain sequence, with context. The germline CDR1 and CDR2 sequences are SGDLS and YYNGEE. CDR3 size: 15 residues. The V and J ends lost 3 bases and 2 bases, in that order; junction bases with no gene match: 7. The data were obtained in a study of blood T cell repertoires in COVID-19. Study-level information: The United States, Italy and Spain were the sources of the acute and convalescent COVID-19 samples. The analysed material was cDNA or gDNA that came from T cells, B-cell-depleted T cells, or PBMCs.

Measured with immunoSEQ multiplex PCR; TCRdb has only the in-frame clones, and not every one. The sample yields around 400,000 clones, about four fifths seen once. The age range of participants was about 18 to 95 years, with residence in some 25 US areas. Cohorts were assigned according to the clinical history that participants reported. Sample: PBMCs or T cells enriched from blood (not recorded which). The TCR sequence derives from a woman aged 45-65 years who had recovered from COVID-19. J is TRBJ1-2 and V is TRBV9, with 7 bases fitting TRBD1. This chain's CDR3 is CASSGGTAINYGYTF. The CDR3 nucleotides read TGTGCCAGCAGCGGCGGGACAGCAATAAACTATGGCTACACCTTC.